A single sample gave rise to the 11 T cell receptor beta chains below, sequenced in a study of blood T cell repertoires in COVID-19. Profiled with immunoSEQ multiplex PCR; TCRdb holds only in-frame clones, not every one. Of about 24,000 clones in the sample, 85% to 90% were seen once. The material sequenced was peripheral blood. Receptor source: a man aged 65 to 85 with COVID-19, enrolled during active disease.

V and J are TRBV18 and TRBJ2-7; 10 nucleotides agree with TRBD2. The germline CDR1 and CDR2 sequences are KGHSH and LQKENI. The CDR3 totals 16 residues. Trimming at V came to 2 bases and at J to 1 base, leaving 5 bases not matched to a gene. The CDR3, as DNA: TGTGCCAGCTCACCAGGGTTACTAGCGGGATCCTACGAGCAGTACTTC. Translating gives CASSPGLLAGSYEQYF. The full variable domain, in which reference TRBV18 and TRBJ2-7 provide the parts outside the CDR3, is NAGVMQNPRHLVRRRGQEARLRCSPMKGHSHVYWYRQLPEEGLKFMVYLQKENIIDESGMPKERFSAEFPKEGPSILRIQQVVRGDSAAYFCASSPGLLAGSYEQYFGPGTRLTVT.

V is TRBV5-4 and J is TRBJ2-5; 9 bases are a match to TRBD2. Trimming at V came to 4 bases and at J to 4 bases, leaving 8 bases not matched to a gene. Germline values: CDR1 SGHNT, CDR2 YYREEE (reference sequence). The CDR3 is 15 amino acids. The DNA for the CDR3 is TGTGCCAGCAGCCTCAGACTAGCGGCCACAGAGACCCAGTACTTC. Residues: CASSLRLAATETQYF.

The chain is built from TRBV5-1 and TRBJ1-3; 7 nucleotides align to TRBD1. CDR1 and CDR2 from the germline V gene are SGHRS and YFSETQ. The CDR3 length is 15 residues. With 0 bases clipped from V and 2 bases from J, the junction kept 2 bases outside the gene matches. The CDR3 nucleotides read TGCGCCAGCAGCTTGGCCGGGACAGCTGGAAACACCATATATTTT. It translates to CASSLAGTAGNTIYF.

The CDR3: CSARDRGEAFF. The CDR3 region has the DNA TGCAGTGCTCGGGACAGAGGTGAAGCTTTCTTT. The chain couples TRBV20-1 to TRBJ1-1, with TRBD1 matching over 7 bases. V dropped 5 bases and J dropped 7; count of bases not matched to a gene: 4. Germline CDR1 is DFQATT and CDR2 is SNEGSKA (reference sequence). This CDR3 region has 11 residues.

The chain links TRBV20-1 to TRBJ2-2, with D perhaps matching TRBD2 (5 bases). V was trimmed by 6 bases and J by 7 bases, leaving 9 bases between them. The CDR3 length is 11 residues. Germline CDR1 DFQATT, CDR2 SNEGSKA (reference sequence). The CDR3 DNA sequence: TGCAGTGCCGGGGTTGGCGGGGAGCTGTTTTTT. Amino acid sequence: CSAGVGGELFF.

The chain carries TRBV2 and TRBJ2-3; weak D call: TRBD2 (5 bases). Germline V gene sequence: CDR1 SNHLY, CDR2 FYNNEI. With 6 bases removed from V and 8 bases from J, the gap between germline ends came to 12 bases. The CDR3 is 12 amino acids. DNA of the CDR3: TGTGCCAGCAGCCCCTCGGGAAGTACGCAGTATTTT. Protein: CASSPSGSTQYF.

This chain joins TRBV7-9 and TRBJ1-1, with D perhaps TRBD1 (6 bases). The CDR3 sequence is 14 residues long. Germline V gene sequence: CDR1 SEHNR, CDR2 FQNEAQ (reference sequence). V was cut by 4 bases and J by 3 bases, with 12 bases left in between. Written as DNA, the CDR3 is TGTGCCAGCAGCTGGGGGACACAGTACACTGAAGCTTTCTTT. It codes for CASSWGTQYTEAFF.

This rearrangement joins TRBV7-2 to TRBJ2-7, with a weak D call TRBD2 (6 bases). Trimming removed 1 base from V and 4 bases from J, with 20 bases in between. Germline lookup yields CDR1 SGHTA and CDR2 FQGNSA. The CDR3 covers 17 residues. DNA of the CDR3: TGTGCCAGCAGCTTAGACGCCGAACTGTACGGGAGATACGAGCAGTACTTC. This gives the protein CASSLDAELYGRYEQYF.

This clone is medium-sized. The rearrangement links TRBV27 to TRBJ1-2; TRBD1 agrees at 8 bases. J lost 8 bases, V lost 5 bases, and 13 bases had no gene match. The CDR3 length is 15 residues. Germline V gene sequence: CDR1 MNHEY, CDR2 SMNVEV (reference sequence). This chain's CDR3 is CASSKYPGQDRGYTF. CDR3 coding DNA: TGTGCCAGCAGTAAGTACCCGGGACAGGATAGAGGCTACACCTTC.

The chain joins TRBV11-2 to TRBJ1-4; no definite D call. The length of the CDR3 is 16 residues. Between the trimmed V and J ends, which lost 0 bases and 4 bases, there was a span of 12 bases. Looked up from germline, CDR1 is SGHAT and CDR2 is FQNNGV. The CDR3 DNA reads TGTGCCAGCAGCTTAGAAGCATGGTATTTTAATGAAAAACTGTTTTTT. This encodes CASSLEAWYFNEKLFF.

This clone appeared once. The genes are TRBV7-9 and TRBJ2-1; 13 positions match TRBD2. Germline CDR1 and CDR2: SEHNR and FQNEAQ (reference sequence). CDR3 length: 17 amino acids. Unmatched junction bases numbered 11, after V lost 2 bases and J lost 10 bases. The CDR3 here is CASSLPGLAGPRREQFF. CDR3 coding DNA: TGTGCCAGCAGCTTACCGGGACTAGCGGGACCCCGGCGGGAGCAGTTCTTC.